This T cell receptor (beta chain) was captured in a study of blood T cell repertoires in COVID-19. This CDR3 is built from 15 residues. Germline CDR1 and CDR2: SEHNR and FQNEAQ (reference sequence). Trimming pared 0 bases from V and 1 base from J, leaving 9 bases between. The repertoire was sequenced with immunoSEQ multiplex PCR; TCRdb's copy has only in-frame clones and lacks some. Of fewer than 150,000 clones listed, about 87% are singletons. Specimen: peripheral blood. The sequence derives from a human donor in a cohort sampled during active COVID-19. The V gene is TRBV7-9, the J gene TRBJ1-1; D gene ambiguous. The CDR3 DNA sequence: TGTGCCAGCAGCTTAGCGGGGAGGAAGAACACTGAAGCTTTCTTT. This translates into CASSLAGRKNTEAFF.